The 23 T cell receptor beta chains listed next were all sequenced from one sample in a study of CD4 and CD8 cells across lung adenocarcinoma regions. A single record per CDR3 protein comes from TCRdb applying MiXCR to the PCR reads. The sample has 16,000 or so distinct CDR3 sequences, roughly three fifths seen once; the top ten hold about 33%. Input material: CD8+ T cells from the center of a lung tumor. These receptors were taken from a female donor with lung adenocarcinoma. The CD4 and CD8 labels of this study may be unreliable.

This clonotype appeared many times. This may arise from a read error, as a much more abundant clone is one base away. CDR3 region: CTSSPGTGEGTGELFF. As DNA, the CDR3 is TGCACCAGCAGTCCTGGGACAGGGGAGGGCACCGGGGAGCTGTTTTTT. The chain carries TRBV10-1 and TRBJ2-2; 10 bases fit TRBD1. This CDR3 is 16 amino acids long. CDR1 WNHNN and CDR2 SYGVQD come from the germline V gene (reference sequence).

CDR3 amino acids: CASSPENTIYF. The DNA of the CDR3 is TGCGCCAGCAGTCCAGAAAACACCATATATTTT. The chain joins TRBV10-2 to TRBJ1-3; D not resolved. The germline V and J ends were trimmed by 5 bases and 6 bases, with 5 bases remaining between them. The length of the CDR3 is 11 residues. Germline CDR1 WSHSY, CDR2 SAAADI.

This chain uses TRBV10-3 with TRBJ2-5; either TRBD1 or TRBD2 may supply D (6 bases each). Deletions cut 11 bases from V and 4 bases from J, with 23 bases between. This CDR3 spans 15 amino acids. CDR1 ENHRY and CDR2 SYGVKD come from the germline V gene. In DNA, the CDR3 is TGTGCCGGGGGGTACGGGGGCGGGGCCCCAGAGACCCAGTACTTC. It translates to CAGGYGGGAPETQYF.

The chain recombines TRBV6-1 with TRBJ2-4; the D call may be TRBD1 or TRBD2 (6 bases each). CDR1 is MNHNS, CDR2 SASEGT, per germline. The CDR3 consists of 16 residues. The V and J ends lost 8 bases and 13 bases respectively, with 30 bases between them. In nucleotides, the CDR3 is TGTGCCAGCGCGGCCCTGGGGGGCCGGGGCCCAGAGACGCAGTACTTC. Protein product: CASAALGGRGPETQYF.

Only a few counts were recorded for this clonotype. This chain links TRBV27 with TRBJ2-1, with D tentatively TRBD1 (6 bases). Germline V lookup: CDR1 MNHEY, CDR2 SMNVEV (reference sequence). The V end was cut by 4 bases, the J end by 2 bases, with 18 bases between. This CDR3 is 17 amino acids long. The CDR3 bases are TGTGCCAGCAGTTCCAGACGACAGGATCTTCCCTACAATGAGCAGTTCTTC. The encoded protein is CASSSRRQDLPYNEQFF.

The chain uses TRBV27 and TRBJ2-1, with a possible D match to TRBD2 (6 bases). V was cut by 4 bases and J by 9 bases, with 19 bases left in between. CDR1 and CDR2 (germline): MNHEY, SMNVEV (reference sequence). The CDR3 spans 15 residues. The CDR3 DNA sequence: TGTGCCAGCAGTTCAGCGACTAGGACCGTCCCTGAGCAGTTCTTC. It yields the protein CASSSATRTVPEQFF.

Ten or more counts support this clonotype. The chain joins TRBV6-1 to TRBJ2-2; D might be TRBD2 (6 bases). The germline CDR1 and CDR2 sequences are MNHNS and SASEGT. Trimming stripped 4 bases from V and 2 bases from J, with 11 bases between. The CDR3 has 15 residues. The CDR3 bases are TGTGCCAGCAGTGCGTCGGGACTCAACACCGGGGAGCTGTTTTTT. It is translated as CASSASGLNTGELFF.

This chain connects TRBV6-5 to TRBJ2-5; TRBD2 matches 9 bases. Germline trimming cut 1 base from V and 11 bases from J; bases unmatched to any gene: 8. This CDR3 region has 14 residues. From germline, CDR1 is MNHEY and CDR2 SVGAGI. CDR3: CASSYYSGSLEQYF. The CDR3 nucleotides are TGTGCCAGCAGTTACTATAGCGGGAGCCTTGAGCAGTACTTC.

This CDR3 reads CASSQDVEQFF. CDR3 sequence (DNA): TGTGCCAGCAGCCAGGACGTAGAGCAGTTCTTC. The rearrangement joins TRBV7-2 to TRBJ2-1; no clear D. The CDR3 extends over 11 amino acids. Germline lookup yields CDR1 SGHTA and CDR2 FQGNSA. V was shortened by 5 bases and J by 10 bases, with 9 bases between the two germline ends.

This clonotype occurred a few times. The V call is TRBV14, the J call TRBJ1-3, with a possible D match to TRBD1 (6 bases). Germline V gene data show CDR1 as SGHDN and CDR2 as FVKESK. Trimming left V 0 bases short and J 0 bases short, with 15 bases between. The CDR3 is made up of 18 amino acids. The CDR3 spells CASSQEGGTGLSGNTIYF. In DNA, the CDR3 is TGTGCCAGCAGCCAAGAAGGGGGAACAGGGCTCTCTGGAAACACCATATATTTT.

This clonotype is labeled as medium-sized (0.01 to 0.1%). The chain couples TRBV6-5 to TRBJ1-2; unclear D gene. This CDR3 has 13 amino acids. Between the trimmed V and J ends, which lost 7 bases and 0 bases, there was a span of 9 bases. Germline lookup yields CDR1 MNHEY and CDR2 SVGAGI. The CDR3 sequence is CASMRSSNYGYTF. CDR3 DNA: TGTGCCAGCATGCGGTCATCTAACTATGGCTACACCTTC.

This clonotype showed up just a few times. This chain connects TRBV14 to TRBJ2-3, with TRBD2 identical over 13 bases. Per germline, CDR1 SGHDN and CDR2 FVKESK. This CDR3 has 16 residues. The V and J ends lost 3 bases and 4 bases, in that order; junction bases with no gene match: 4. DNA for the CDR3: TGTGCCAGCAGCCAGGGACTAGCGGGATATCCAGATACGCAGTATTTT. It codes for CASSQGLAGYPDTQYF.

The J gene is TRBJ2-1, the V gene TRBV23-1; D possibly corresponds to TRBD2 (6 bases). TRBV23-1 is an ORF, and what it does is uncertain. The CDR3 runs to 17 residues. V gave up 0 bases and J gave up 0 bases, with 12 bases separating them. The CDR3 DNA sequence: TGCGCCAGCAGTCAATCGCTGCACGGGAGCTCCTACAATGAGCAGTTCTTC. It codes for CASSQSLHGSSYNEQFF.

This chain links TRBV10-1 with TRBJ2-5, with 8 positions matching TRBD2. Germline lookup yields CDR1 WNHNN and CDR2 SYGVQD (reference sequence). The CDR3 has 14 amino acids. Trimming removed 7 bases from V and 3 bases from J; junction bases left unmatched: 7. CDR3 residues: CASMKRELKETQYF. The CDR3 DNA reads as TGCGCCAGCATGAAGCGGGAGCTTAAAGAGACCCAGTACTTC.

This sequence joins TRBV28 and TRBJ1-1; D not resolved. V lost 6 bases and J 3 bases, leaving 8 bases between the germline ends. This CDR3 has 12 amino acids. Germline lookup yields CDR1 MDHEN and CDR2 SYDVKM. CDR3 sequence: CASSIRDTEAFF. The CDR3 DNA reads TGTGCCAGCAGCATCCGGGACACTGAAGCTTTCTTT.

As DNA, the CDR3 is TGTGCCAGCAGCTACGGGCTAGGGGCCACAGATACGCAGTACTTC. Translated: CASSYGLGATDTQYF. This chain links TRBV6-5 with TRBJ2-3, with D maybe TRBD1 (5 bases). TRBJ2-7 explains the end of the DNA better; the J call may be wrong. Germline V gives CDR1 MNHEY, CDR2 SVGAGI. The length of the CDR3 is 15 residues.

This clonotype occurred once. Its ends do not fully match the called genes, so a read error is possible. This chain links TRBV6-1 with TRBJ2-3, with D possibly TRBD2 on 6 matching bases. This CDR3 comprises 16 residues. Germline V lookup: CDR1 MNHNS, CDR2 SASEGT. The CDR3 coding sequence is TGTGCCAGCAGGGGGAGCGGGCACCCAGACACAGATACGCAGTATTTC. It translates to CASRGSGHPDTDTQYF.

In regard to this clonotype: Since a much larger clone is just one base distant, this may be a read error. Because it lacks the conserved phenylalanine or tryptophan at the end, this CDR3 is likely a read error. The DNA is omitted, as the CDR3 cannot be located on it reliably, and the CDR3 follows TCRdb's listing. V gene TRBV10-1 combines with J gene TRBJ2-5; the D call TRBD1 from the table was never checked on the DNA. The CDR3 length equals 14 residues, ends included. Germline V CDR1 and CDR2: WNHNN, SYGVQD (reference sequence). CDR3 region: CASSELGTGGVRFY.

This chain links TRBV6-1 with TRBJ2-4; D possibly uses TRBD1 or TRBD2 (5 bases each). Trimming took off 5 bases at V and 10 bases at J, with 24 bases between the two ends. The CDR3 is 16 amino acids. Looked up from germline, CDR1 is MNHNS and CDR2 is SASEGT. DNA of the CDR3: TGTGCCAGCAGTCCTACGGGGCTGCCAGCCACAAATATTCAGTACTTC. Amino acids: CASSPTGLPATNIQYF.

In this sample, this clonotype turned up a few times. At one of its ends the junction is not consistent with the germline gene, which may arise from a read error. This rearrangement joins TRBV6-1 to TRBJ2-5, with TRBD2 matching over 9 bases. Germline-derived CDR1 and CDR2 are MNHNS and SASEGT. The CDR3 has 15 amino acids. The CDR3: CARGPGGGDQETQYF. CDR3 DNA sequence: TGTGCCAGGGGTCCGGGCGGGGGGGACCAAGAGACCCAGTATTTC.

This rearrangement joins TRBV20-1 to TRBJ2-1; 14 positions agree with TRBD2. CDR3 size: 15 residues. The trim removed 6 bases at V and 7 bases at J, leaving 8 bases unmatched. CDR1 and CDR2 from the germline V gene are DFQATT and SNEGSKA (reference sequence). CDR3 DNA: TGCAGTGCGGATCCGGGACTAGCGGGGGCTAATGAGCAGTTCTTC. This translates into CSADPGLAGANEQFF.

The chain uses TRBV4-1 and TRBJ2-3, with TRBD2 matching over 9 bases. The last part of the DNA fits TRBJ2-7 better; the J call may be wrong. The CDR3 sequence is 18 residues long. Per the germline V gene, CDR1 is MGHRA and CDR2 is YSYEKL. The CDR3 here is CASSQGDAGGGATDTQYF. CDR3 in DNA: TGCGCCAGCAGCCAAGGAGACGCGGGGGGGGGAGCCACAGATACGCAGTACTTC.

The chain employs TRBV6-1 and TRBJ2-1; 9 bases align to TRBD2. The DNA end favors TRBJ2-5, so the J call may be wrong. Germline V gene data show CDR1 as MNHNS and CDR2 as SASEGT. The CDR3 sequence is 15 residues long. CDR3 nucleotides: TGTGCCAGCATCTTGACTAGCGGTGGATGGGAGACCCAGTACTTC. The encoded protein is CASILTSGGWETQYF.